Below are 32 T cell receptor beta chains sequenced from a single sample in a study of long-term antiretroviral therapy in people with HIV. Sequencing relied on immunoSEQ assay v3.0, run at survey level. The method was immunoSEQ multiplex PCR; TCRdb's version includes in-frame clones alone and lacks a portion of them. Of roughly 20,000 clones listed, about 85% are singletons. This sample comprised unsorted PBMCs, obtained about 4 years after starting antiretroviral therapy. The source is a man younger than 35 with HIV.

The rearrangement joins TRBV30 to TRBJ1-1, with D possibly being TRBD1 (5 bases). The V gene's germline CDR1 is GTSNPN and CDR2 SVGIG (reference sequence). The V end lost 0 bases, the J end lost 6 bases, and 8 bases lay between the germline ends. The CDR3 totals 12 residues. The CDR3 loop reads CAWSVQGSEAFF. Written as DNA, the CDR3 is TGTGCCTGGAGTGTTCAGGGATCTGAAGCTTTCTTT.

The chain has TRBV4-2 and TRBJ1-1, with a possible D match to TRBD1 (6 bases). This CDR3 comprises 13 residues. With 4 bases removed from V and 4 bases from J, the gap between germline ends came to 10 bases. Germline CDR1 LGHNA, CDR2 YNFKEQ. CDR3 DNA: TGTGCCAGCAGCCGGGGGGCGCCCACTGAAGCTTTCTTT. Its translation: CASSRGAPTEAFF.

The genes are TRBV5-1 and TRBJ1-6, with D unresolved. CDR3 length equals 17 residues. The V end lost 0 bases, the J end lost 7 bases, and 17 bases lay between the germline ends. The germline V gene encodes CDR1 SGHRS and CDR2 YFSETQ. CDR3 amino acids: CASSLVPSGTLNSPLHF. CDR3 bases: TGCGCCAGCAGCTTGGTCCCCTCCGGTACCCTGAATTCACCCCTCCACTTT.

V usage is TRBV19 and J usage is TRBJ1-2, with 11 nucleotides matching TRBD1. The germline V gene encodes CDR1 LNHDA and CDR2 SQIVND (reference sequence). Trimming removed 5 bases from V and 2 bases from J; junction bases left unmatched: 16. This CDR3 is 19 amino acids long. For the CDR3, the DNA is TGTGCCAGTAGTCGAAAATCTACGGGACAGGGGGTTCTGAACTATGGCTACACCTTC. Translated: CASSRKSTGQGVLNYGYTF.

This CDR3 is CASSSGGGDSYEQYF. The CDR3 bases are TGTGCCAGCAGTTCTGGTGGCGGGGATTCCTACGAGCAGTACTTC. The V gene is TRBV28, the J gene TRBJ2-7; TRBD2 might be the D (6 bases). Germline V gene lookup returns CDR1 MDHEN and CDR2 SYDVKM. Trimming shortened V by 4 bases and J by 1 base, and 14 bases separated the two germline ends. The CDR3 runs to 15 residues.

The chain has TRBV28 and TRBJ2-7, with D perhaps TRBD1 (6 bases). The CDR3 totals 13 residues. V shed 6 bases and J shed 3 bases, with 12 bases lying between them. CDR1 MDHEN and CDR2 SYDVKM come from the germline V gene. Written as DNA, the CDR3 is TGTGCCAGCAGCCGGGACACCGGCTACGAGCAGTACTTC. Amino acids: CASSRDTGYEQYF.

The V call is TRBV30, the J call TRBJ2-1; 11 nucleotides align to TRBD2. This CDR3 comprises 14 residues. Germline trimming cut 2 bases from V and 4 bases from J; bases unmatched to any gene: 1. The V gene's germline CDR1 is GTSNPN and CDR2 SVGIG (reference sequence). CDR3 DNA: TGTGCCTGGAGTAGACTAGCGGGGTACAATGAGCAGTTCTTC. Translation gives CAWSRLAGYNEQFF.

This chain links TRBV6-1 with TRBJ1-1, with 9 bases identical to TRBD1. This CDR3 has 17 amino acids. V lost 3 bases, J lost 0 bases, and 8 bases stayed unmatched. Germline V gives CDR1 MNHNS, CDR2 SASEGT. CDR3 bases: TGTGCCAGCAGTGACAACAGGGGGCTTACGGTGAACACTGAAGCTTTCTTT. Encoded protein: CASSDNRGLTVNTEAFF.

The chain carries TRBV18 and TRBJ1-3, with unresolved D. The CDR3 sequence is 16 residues long. Trimming pared 4 bases from V and 3 bases from J, leaving 16 bases between. Germline CDR1 KGHSH, CDR2 LQKENI. The CDR3 DNA reads TGTGCCAGCTCACAGTGGGATGGCGGATTTGGAAACACCATATATTTT. Encoded protein: CASSQWDGGFGNTIYF. Drawing the rest from reference TRBV18 and TRBJ1-3, the complete variable domain is NAGVMQNPRHLVRRRGQEARLRCSPMKGHSHVYWYRQLPEEGLKFMVYLQKENIIDESGMPKERFSAEFPKEGPSILRIQQVVRGDSAAYFCASSQWDGGFGNTIYFGEGSWLTVV.

This clone has just one count. J is TRBJ2-3 and V is TRBV30; a possible D gene is TRBD2 (6 bases). The CDR3 is 14 amino acids. CDR1 is GTSNPN and CDR2 is SVGIG in the germline V gene (reference sequence). Trimming removed 0 bases at V and 5 bases at J, with 12 bases between. CDR3 coding DNA: TGTGCCTGGAGTGTATCGGGGGTGGTAGATACGCAGTATTTT. Its protein is CAWSVSGVVDTQYF. The full variable domain, in which reference TRBV30 and TRBJ2-3 provide the parts outside the CDR3, is SQTIHQWPATLVQPVGSPLSLECTVEGTSNPNLYWYRQAAGRGLQLLFYSVGIGQISSEVPQNLSASRPQDRQFILSSKKLLLSDSGFYLCAWSVSGVVDTQYFGPGTRLTVL.

The chain combines TRBV25-1 with TRBJ2-3, with D perhaps TRBD1 (5 bases). The CDR3 consists of 16 residues. Per the germline V gene, CDR1 is MGHDK and CDR2 is SYGVNS. Trimming shortened V by 6 bases and J by 0 bases, and 16 bases separated the two germline ends. The CDR3 loop reads CASSANRLGSTDTQYF. The CDR3 coding sequence is TGTGCCAGCAGCGCGAACAGGTTAGGAAGCACAGATACGCAGTATTTT.

This clone has just a few counts. This chain joins TRBV2 and TRBJ1-1; 9 bases fit TRBD1. This CDR3 is built from 14 residues. With 3 bases clipped from V and 10 bases from J, the junction kept 9 bases outside the gene matches. Per the germline V gene, CDR1 is SNHLY and CDR2 is FYNNEI. The CDR3 DNA is TGTGCCAGCAGTGAGTCCCAGGGACAGGGAACAGCTTTCTTT. Protein product: CASSESQGQGTAFF.

J is TRBJ2-3 and V is TRBV27; D is uncertain. Trimming removed 4 bases at V and 6 bases at J, with 8 bases between. This CDR3 has 12 residues. Germline loops: CDR1 MNHEY, CDR2 SMNVEV (reference sequence). Written as DNA, the CDR3 is TGTGCCAGCAGTTCCTCTGGGGATACGCAGTATTTT. Protein product: CASSSSGDTQYF.

CDR3 amino acids: CASTERGGRDYGYTF. The CDR3 DNA is TGTGCCAGCACCGAAAGGGGGGGCCGGGACTATGGCTACACCTTC. The chain combines TRBV6-1 with TRBJ1-2, with D possibly matching TRBD1 (6 bases). This CDR3 is 15 amino acids long. V gave up 7 bases and J gave up 3 bases, with 18 bases separating them. Germline values: CDR1 MNHNS, CDR2 SASEGT.

This clone showed up just once. As DNA, the CDR3 is TGCGCCAGCAGGGACATGTCCGATGAAAAACTGTTTTTT. Translating it yields CASRDMSDEKLFF. The rearrangement links TRBV5-1 to TRBJ1-4, with D possibly matching TRBD1 (5 bases). The CDR3 covers 13 residues. CDR1 SGHRS and CDR2 YFSETQ come from the germline V gene. The V and J ends lost 5 bases and 6 bases respectively, with 11 bases between them.

The chain joins TRBV15 to TRBJ1-1; TRBD1 agrees at 7 bases. J lost 4 bases, V lost 2 bases, and 1 base had no gene match. The CDR3 is made up of 13 amino acids. CDR1 and CDR2 (germline): LNHNV, YYDKDF (reference sequence). CDR3 in amino acids: CATSRTGATEAFF. DNA of the CDR3: TGTGCCACCAGCAGAACAGGGGCCACTGAAGCTTTCTTT.

The chain couples TRBV15 to TRBJ1-5; TRBD1 matches at 12 bases. CDR1 LNHNV and CDR2 YYDKDF come from the germline V gene (reference sequence). The V and J ends lost 3 bases and 1 base, in that order; junction bases with no gene match: 13. The CDR3 contains 20 residues. The CDR3 spells CATSSDRDRGRSGSNQPQHF. As DNA, the CDR3 is TGTGCCACCAGCAGTGACCGGGACAGGGGGCGTAGTGGCAGCAATCAGCCCCAGCATTTT.

This clone turned up a few times. The chain's CDR3 is CASSFDYGYTF. CDR3 nucleotides: TGTGCCAGCAGCTTTGACTATGGCTACACCTTC. The chain combines TRBV5-8 with TRBJ1-2; D is unresolved. The CDR3 is 11 amino acids. Trimming cost V 2 bases and J 3 bases, with 2 bases left between them. CDR1 SGHTS and CDR2 YDEGEE come from the germline V gene.

The chain carries TRBV4-1 and TRBJ2-1; 8 nucleotides line up with TRBD2. The germline V gene encodes CDR1 MGHRA and CDR2 YSYEKL. The CDR3 covers 17 residues. With 0 bases clipped from V and 2 bases from J, the junction kept 6 bases outside the gene matches. The CDR3 coding sequence is TGCGCCAGCAGCCAAGATGGGGCGGGGGGAACCTACAATGAGCAGTTCTTC. Translated, it gives CASSQDGAGGTYNEQFF.

This chain links TRBV18 with TRBJ2-3, with D hard to call. The CDR3 covers 17 residues. Trimming took 2 bases from V and 2 from J, leaving 17 bases between them. Looked up from germline, CDR1 is KGHSH and CDR2 is LQKENI. The DNA for the CDR3 is TGTGCCAGCTCACCAAGTTCTGGCAGATACTTCACAGATACGCAGTATTTT. Its protein product is CASSPSSGRYFTDTQYF.

The rearrangement links TRBV25-1 to TRBJ1-1, with TRBD1 as a possible D gene (6 bases). Looked up from germline, CDR1 is MGHDK and CDR2 is SYGVNS. V was clipped by 6 bases and J by 1 base, with 15 bases between them. There are 15 residues in the CDR3. CDR3 amino acids: CASSPGGAWNTEAFF. DNA for the CDR3: TGTGCCAGCAGCCCCGGGGGGGCTTGGAACACTGAAGCTTTCTTT.

The chain carries TRBV2 and TRBJ2-3; 9 bases line up with TRBD2. V shed 8 bases and J 8 bases; nucleotides not matched to a gene: 8. The V gene's germline CDR1 is SNHLY and CDR2 FYNNEI. CDR3 size: 13 residues. CDR3 DNA sequence: TGTGCCAGCGCCGCGGGGGGGCCTGGTACGCAGTATTTT. Translated: CASAAGGPGTQYF.

The CDR3 DNA reads TGTGCCACACGACCTTGGGGGCGCGGCGGGGAGCTGTTTTTT. Translation gives CATRPWGRGGELFF. The V and J genes are TRBV6-4 and TRBJ2-2, with a possible D match to TRBD1 (6 bases). V was trimmed by 10 bases and J by 7 bases, leaving 19 bases between them. Germline CDR1 is MRHNA and CDR2 is SNTAGT. The length of the CDR3 is 14 residues.

The chain combines TRBV2 with TRBJ1-5; TRBD1 matches at 7 bases. V gave up 7 bases and J gave up 2 bases; unmatched junction bases: 8. Germline CDR1 reads SNHLY; CDR2 reads FYNNEI. The CDR3 has 15 residues. The CDR3 region is CASMRGRGGNQPQHF. The CDR3 coding sequence is TGTGCCAGCATGCGGGGCAGGGGGGGCAATCAGCCCCAGCATTTT.

This chain connects TRBV5-6 to TRBJ2-1; 9 positions agree with TRBD1. Germline values: CDR1 SGHDT, CDR2 YYEEEE. This CDR3 comprises 17 residues. J was trimmed by 7 bases and V by 2 bases; bases with no gene match: 13. CDR3: CASSLVVRGQGGNEQFF. DNA for the CDR3: TGTGCCAGCAGCTTAGTCGTAAGGGGACAGGGTGGGAATGAGCAGTTCTTC.

V usage is TRBV27 and J usage is TRBJ1-1; D is possibly TRBD1 (5 bases). The V and J ends lost 6 bases and 4 bases respectively, with 12 bases between them. CDR1 is MNHEY and CDR2 is SMNVEV in the germline V gene (reference sequence). This CDR3 is built from 13 residues. The CDR3 DNA follows: TGTGCCAGCAGAAGTCAGGGAGGCACTGAAGCTTTCTTT. This codes for CASRSQGGTEAFF.

CDR3 DNA sequence: TGTGCCAGCAGCTTAGCCCAGCCGATTTTTCTGGAGTCACCCCTCCACTTT. Amino acids: CASSLAQPIFLESPLHF. The rearrangement uses TRBV7-9 and TRBJ1-6, with D unresolved. Trimming left V 0 bases short and J 10 bases short, with 19 bases between. The CDR3 spans 17 residues. Germline V CDR1 and CDR2: SEHNR, FQNEAQ (reference sequence).

The chain joins TRBV11-2 to TRBJ1-1, with TRBD1 as a possible D gene (5 bases). Germline-derived CDR1 and CDR2 are SGHAT and FQNNGV. V lost 4 bases, J lost 6 bases, and 15 bases lay in between. The CDR3 is 14 residues long. For the CDR3, the DNA is TGTGCCAGCAGCTACATCAGGGTGCACGCTGAAGCTTTCTTT. It codes for CASSYIRVHAEAFF.

This clone was detected once. The chain employs TRBV28 and TRBJ1-2; D not certain. The CDR3 runs to 12 residues. Looked up from germline, CDR1 is MDHEN and CDR2 is SYDVKM. The V and J ends lost 4 bases and 4 bases respectively, with 7 bases between them. For the CDR3, the DNA is TGTGCCAGCAGTTCTACCCTCTATGGCTACACCTTC. Its protein product is CASSSTLYGYTF.

The chain has TRBV7-2 and TRBJ1-1, with D unresolved. Trimming cost V 5 bases and J 1 base, with 8 bases left between them. The CDR3 is made up of 13 amino acids. Germline-derived CDR1 and CDR2 are SGHTA and FQGNSA. Written as DNA, the CDR3 is TGTGCCAGCAGCACCCCCGGGAACACTGAAGCTTTCTTT. Protein product: CASSTPGNTEAFF.

This sequence joins TRBV6-5 and TRBJ1-1, with TRBD1 as a possible D gene (5 bases). This CDR3 spans 13 amino acids. Trimming removed 6 bases from V and 3 bases from J, with 11 bases in between. Germline assignment: CDR1 MNHEY and CDR2 SVGAGI. The CDR3 DNA reads TGTGCCAGCAGACGGGACGGCGACACTGAAGCTTTCTTT. Its translation: CASRRDGDTEAFF.

The gene calls are TRBV11-2 and TRBJ2-7; D may be TRBD1 or TRBD2 (5 bases each). From germline, CDR1 is SGHAT and CDR2 FQNNGV. The CDR3 has 14 amino acids. Trimming pared 2 bases from V and 3 bases from J, leaving 11 bases between. This CDR3 is CASSLLGPDYEQYF. The CDR3 nucleotides are TGTGCCAGCAGCTTATTGGGACCAGACTACGAGCAGTACTTC.